The 21 T cell receptor beta chains in this list originate from one sample, sequenced in a study of blood T cell repertoires in COVID-19. Some clones are missing from TCRdb's copy, which holds only in-frame ones; the method was immunoSEQ multiplex PCR. The table lists tens of thousands of clones, 86% of them singletons, with about 15% in the top ten. The specimen was peripheral blood. These TCRs come from a man aged 40-49 years with COVID-19, enrolled during active disease.

The chain is built from TRBV24-1 and TRBJ1-5, with a tentative D call TRBD1 (5 bases). Trimming cost V 4 bases and J 6 bases, with 21 bases left between them. The CDR3 is made up of 17 amino acids. In germline, CDR1 is KGHDR, CDR2 SFDVKD. Written as DNA, the CDR3 is TGTGCCACCAGTGACCCGCGGACAATAAAGATTAGTCAGCCCCAGCATTTT. This codes for CATSDPRTIKISQPQHF.

The V gene is TRBV5-1, the J gene TRBJ2-1; no clear D gene. The V gene lost 0 bases and the J gene lost 8 bases, with 12 bases spanning the gap. The germline V gene has CDR1 SGHRS and CDR2 YFSETQ. The CDR3 loop spans 14 amino acids. The CDR3 coding sequence is TGCGCCAGCAGCTTGGGGCTGGCGGCCGATGAGCAGTTCTTC. Translated, it gives CASSLGLAADEQFF.

This clone was counted a few times. The rearrangement links TRBV11-1 to TRBJ1-1, with D hard to call. Germline CDR1 is SGHAT and CDR2 is FQDESV (reference sequence). The CDR3 runs to 13 residues. Trimming took off 2 bases at V and 2 bases at J, with 6 bases between the two ends. The CDR3 here is CASSLTVNTEAFF. The CDR3 DNA follows: TGTGCCAGCAGCTTAACGGTTAACACTGAAGCTTTCTTT.

The gene calls are TRBV5-4 and TRBJ1-1; TRBD1 agrees at 8 bases. With 3 bases clipped from V and 0 bases from J, the junction kept 4 bases outside the gene matches. This CDR3 comprises 15 residues. Germline CDR1 is SGHNT and CDR2 is YYREEE (reference sequence). In DNA, the CDR3 is TGTGCCAGCAGCTCTGACAGGGGCTTGAACACTGAAGCTTTCTTT. Protein: CASSSDRGLNTEAFF.

The CDR3 DNA reads TGTGCCAGCAGCTTAGACGGGGGAGAGCAGTACTTC. This sequence encodes CASSLDGGEQYF. The chain carries TRBV11-2 and TRBJ2-7, with D perhaps matching TRBD2 (6 bases). CDR1 and CDR2 from the germline V gene are SGHAT and FQNNGV. V shed 0 bases and J shed 7 bases, with 7 bases lying between them. The CDR3 has 12 residues.

The chain couples TRBV9 to TRBJ1-5; possibly TRBD1 for D (5 bases). This CDR3 region has 15 residues. The V end lost 2 bases, the J end lost 4 bases, and 13 bases lay between the germline ends. Germline V lookup: CDR1 SGDLS, CDR2 YYNGEE. The CDR3 region is CASSVSGQLNQPQHF. CDR3 coding DNA: TGTGCCAGCAGCGTCTCAGGACAACTGAATCAGCCCCAGCATTTT.

This chain connects TRBV3-1 (or the pseudogene TRBV3-2) to TRBJ2-2, with 7 positions matching TRBD1. The CDR3 is 14 residues long. Looked up from germline, CDR1 is LGHDT and CDR2 is YNNKEL (reference sequence). V lost 4 bases and J lost 7; bases outside the gene matches: 6. The CDR3 bases are TGTGCCAGCAGCCCCACAGGGGTGGGCGGGGAGCTGTTTTTT. Its protein is CASSPTGVGGELFF.

This clone was counted only a few times. This chain joins TRBV30 and TRBJ2-5; D is undetermined. Germline V CDR1 and CDR2: GTSNPN, SVGIG (reference sequence). The CDR3 contains 12 residues. Trimming removed 0 bases at V and 7 bases at J, with 9 bases between. The CDR3 region is CAWSVPHGTQYF. The DNA of the CDR3 is TGTGCCTGGAGTGTACCCCACGGGACCCAGTACTTC.

The chain combines TRBV9 with TRBJ2-1, with D hard to call. CDR3 length: 15 residues. CDR1 and CDR2 from the germline V gene are SGDLS and YYNGEE. V lost 4 bases and J lost 4, with 15 bases in between. The CDR3 region is CASSPGGLLYNEQFF. Written as DNA, the CDR3 is TGTGCCAGCAGCCCAGGTGGATTACTTTACAATGAGCAGTTCTTC.

The chain carries TRBV10-3 and TRBJ2-2; TRBD1 matches 8 bases. Germline trimming cut 6 bases from V and 0 bases from J; bases unmatched to any gene: 0. The CDR3 is 14 residues long. Germline values: CDR1 ENHRY, CDR2 SYGVKD. CDR3 residues: CAIRGQANTGELFF. In DNA form, the CDR3 reads TGTGCCATCAGGGGACAGGCGAACACCGGGGAGCTGTTTTTT.

This chain joins TRBV5-5 and TRBJ1-3; maybe TRBD1 (5 bases). Germline loops: CDR1 SGHKS, CDR2 YYEKEE (reference sequence). CDR3 size: 20 residues. Trimming took 3 bases from V and 3 from J, leaving 28 bases between them. CDR3 in amino acids: CASSWGPGGRDGGFGNTIYF. CDR3 DNA sequence: TGTGCCAGCAGCTGGGGTCCTGGCGGCAGGGATGGGGGGTTTGGAAACACCATATATTTT.

V gene TRBV6-5 combines with J gene TRBJ2-5, with TRBD1 identical over 8 bases. CDR1 and CDR2 from the germline V gene are MNHEY and SVGAGI. The CDR3 is 15 amino acids. With V trimmed by 7 bases and J by 1 base, 8 bases remained unmatched. The DNA for the CDR3 is TGTGCCAGCAACTCTGGACAGGGCTTCCAAGAGACCCAGTACTTC. This codes for CASNSGQGFQETQYF.

The chain recombines TRBV6-5 with TRBJ2-1, with 7 bases lining up with TRBD1. Germline V CDR1 and CDR2: MNHEY, SVGAGI. V lost 7 bases and J lost 4; bases outside the gene matches: 10. The length of the CDR3 is 15 residues. As DNA, the CDR3 is TGTGCCAGCAAGAGGGGGCGCGTTCGTTACAATGAGCAGTTCTTC. Translation: CASKRGRVRYNEQFF.

The chain has TRBV7-7 and TRBJ2-5; 12 bases are a match to TRBD2. The CDR3 runs 17 residues. Germline V gene data show CDR1 as SSHAT and CDR2 as FNYEAQ (reference sequence). The V segment lost 5 bases and the J segment 5 bases; nucleotides outside the gene matches: 12. In nucleotides, the CDR3 is TGTGCCAGCAGCCGAGGACTAGCGGGGTCCACCGGGGAGACCCAGTACTTC. As protein: CASSRGLAGSTGETQYF.

J is TRBJ2-5 and V is TRBV2, with a tentative D call TRBD1 (6 bases). Per the germline V gene, CDR1 is SNHLY and CDR2 is FYNNEI. This CDR3 spans 12 amino acids. V was cut by 6 bases and J by 7 bases, with 12 bases left in between. The CDR3 region has the DNA TGTGCCAGCAGCTCAGGGGCGCGGACCCAGTACTTC. Its protein product is CASSSGARTQYF.

This rearrangement joins TRBV27 to TRBJ2-6; D ambiguous. This CDR3 has 17 residues. Germline lookup yields CDR1 MNHEY and CDR2 SMNVEV (reference sequence). V was trimmed by 5 bases and J by 2 bases, leaving 16 bases between them. The chain's CDR3 is CASSPTLSYPGANVLTF. For the CDR3, the DNA is TGTGCCAGCAGTCCGACTCTTTCCTATCCTGGGGCCAACGTCCTGACTTTC.

The J gene is TRBJ2-5, the V gene TRBV9; 8 positions agree with TRBD2. With V trimmed by 2 bases and J by 8 bases, 8 bases remained unmatched. Germline loops: CDR1 SGDLS, CDR2 YYNGEE. This CDR3 contains 14 residues. CDR3 sequence (DNA): TGTGCCAGCAGCGTTCAGCCCAGCGGGGGAACCCAGTACTTC. Translation: CASSVQPSGGTQYF. The variable domain in full, with the rest retrieved from reference TRBV9 and TRBJ2-5, is DSGVTQTPKHLITATGQRVTLRCSPRSGDLSVYWYQQSLDQGLQFLIQYYNGEERAKGNILERFSAQQFPDLHSELNLSSLELGDSALYFCASSVQPSGGTQYFGPGTRLLVL.

In its sample, this clone was seen a few times. The chain recombines TRBV30 with TRBJ1-6; D is possibly TRBD1 (5 bases). CDR1 is GTSNPN and CDR2 is SVGIG in the germline V gene (reference sequence). V shed 0 bases and J shed 10 bases, with 13 bases lying between them. This CDR3 region has 14 residues. CDR3 in DNA: TGTGCCTGGAGTGTCGGGGGAATAGAATCACCCCTCCACTTT. This sequence encodes CAWSVGGIESPLHF.

This clone is a singleton in its sample. The chain employs TRBV2 and TRBJ1-3; 7 bases match TRBD1. Germline trimming cut 5 bases from V and 4 bases from J; bases unmatched to any gene: 2. The germline CDR1 and CDR2 sequences are SNHLY and FYNNEI. The CDR3 is 13 amino acids. The CDR3 here is CASSSDRGNTIYF. In DNA, the CDR3 is TGTGCCAGCAGTTCGGACAGGGGAAACACCATATATTTT.

V and J are TRBV2 and TRBJ1-1; no clear D gene. The length of the CDR3 is 13 residues. V was pared by 4 bases and J by 4 bases, with 10 bases between. Germline loops: CDR1 SNHLY, CDR2 FYNNEI. In DNA, the CDR3 is TGTGCCAGCAGTGCTCAGGAGGGCACTGAAGCTTTCTTT. It translates to CASSAQEGTEAFF.

The DNA of the CDR3 is TGTGCCAGCAGCTTGGCCTACAGGGGCGAAGCTTTCTTT. This sequence encodes CASSLAYRGEAFF. This chain joins TRBV5-6 and TRBJ1-1; 7 bases map to TRBD1. With 0 bases clipped from V and 8 bases from J, the junction kept 4 bases outside the gene matches. The CDR3 is made up of 13 amino acids. CDR1 is SGHDT and CDR2 is YYEEEE in the germline V gene.